The clone carrying this T cell receptor (beta chain) was counted ten times or more. The antigen is undetermined. From germline, CDR1 is SGHKS and CDR2 YYEKEE (reference sequence). This CDR3 is built from 15 residues. The V gene lost 2 bases and the J gene lost 0 bases, with 8 bases spanning the gap. In making TCR cDNA, 5'RACE template switching added a universal primer site and UMIs to it. TCRdb re-called the 5' RACE reads with MiXCR, one entry per CDR3 protein. The sample lists fewer than 350,000 distinct CDR3 sequences; about 8.7% were seen once. The data stem from a study of T cells after yellow fever vaccination. Across the study: Those fractions that held only low numbers of cells were prepared using the SMART-Seq v4 Ultra Low Input RNA kit. Points from the study as a whole: Only a minor proportion of clonotypes was detected across both CD4 and CD8 compartments. The study re-detected most primary-vaccination clones after the booster (96% CD4, 88% CD8).

Here the sequenced sample was PBMCs, taken on the day of the first yellow fever vaccination. This chain links TRBV5-5 with TRBJ2-2; D is uncertain. The sequence came from a man between 18 and 29 years old who received the YFV17D yellow fever vaccine. The DNA of the CDR3 is TGTGCCAGCAGCTTTTACGGATCGAACACCGGGGAGCTGTTTTTT. As protein: CASSFYGSNTGELFF. Supplemented by reference TRBV5-5 and TRBJ2-2, the full variable domain reads DAGVTQSPTHLIKTRGQQVTLRCSPISGHKSVSWYQQVLGQGPQFIFQYYEKEERGRGNFPDRFSARQFPNYSSELNVNALLLGDSALYLCASSFYGSNTGELFFGEGSRLTVL.